This TCR beta chain originates from a study of cytomegalovirus exposure and HLA in healthy donors. The study, taken as a whole, reports: It was taken for granted in presence/absence analyses that sequencing depth across donors was roughly uniform. In vitro testing confirmed three CMV-associated chains as specific for CMV antigens. Most TCR sequences were uncommon, yet certain public TCRs appeared in many donors.

Points on this clone: Its specificity is unknown.

PCR involved 60 Vbeta and 13 Jbeta primers. Profiled with immunoSEQ multiplex PCR; TCRdb holds only in-frame clones, not every one. The profile covers 100,000 to 150,000 clones, with around 70% appearing a single time and less than 2.5% taken by the ten largest. Deletions cut 4 bases from V and 1 base from J, with 7 bases between. The CDR3 runs 13 residues. Germline V gene data show CDR1 as SGHTA and CDR2 as FQGNSA. Sequencing used PBMCs. The clonotype was recovered from a woman aged 40 to 49 in good health and CMV-seropositive. The chain combines TRBV7-2 with TRBJ1-1, with D possibly TRBD1 on 5 matching bases. The CDR3 region has the DNA TGTGCCAGCAGCTCCGACAGGAACACTGAAGCTTTCTTT. It yields the protein CASSSDRNTEAFF.